A single sample is the source of the 25 T cell receptor beta chains below, sequenced in a study of T cell responses to AZD1222 COVID-19 vaccine. Libraries were prepared by immunoSEQ multiplex PCR; TCRdb keeps only in-frame clonotypes and omits some of them. The sample contains around 150,000 clones, about 90% of which appear only once. The starting material was peripheral blood, obtained 28 days after the second AZD1222 dose. Every receptor here comes from an adult who received the AZD1222 COVID-19 vaccine.

As regards this clone: Sequence at one end of the junction differs from germline and may be a read error. The chain combines TRBV7-9 with TRBJ1-4; D remains unclear. The length of the CDR3 is 16 residues. Germline V lookup: CDR1 SEHNR, CDR2 FQNEAQ (reference sequence). Here the CDR3 reads CASSLAAGGVNEKLFF. The CDR3 DNA is TGTGCCAGCAGCCTAGCAGCGGGAGGAGTGAATGAAAAACTGTTTTTT.

The J gene is TRBJ1-3, the V gene TRBV9; D remains unclear. Trimming removed 0 bases at V and 1 base at J, with 8 bases between. Germline V gene data show CDR1 as SGDLS and CDR2 as YYNGEE. The CDR3 has 15 amino acids. The CDR3 DNA follows: TGTGCCAGCAGCGTAGTCGGGGAATCTGGAAACACCATATATTTT. It encodes CASSVVGESGNTIYF.

This clone was found once. The CDR3 loop reads CASSPPGRDTEAFF. Here the CDR3 DNA reads TGTGCCAGCTCACCACCGGGGAGGGACACTGAAGCTTTCTTT. The chain is built from TRBV18 and TRBJ1-1; no reliable D call. Germline assignment: CDR1 KGHSH and CDR2 LQKENI. This CDR3 spans 14 amino acids. V was shortened by 0 bases and J by 3 bases, with 8 bases between the two germline ends.

The chain recombines TRBV9 with TRBJ2-2; 11 bases are shared with TRBD1. This CDR3 region has 16 residues. After removal of 0 bases from V and 6 bases from J, the junction contained 4 bases not matched to a gene. Germline lookup yields CDR1 SGDLS and CDR2 YYNGEE. This CDR3 reads CASSVAPGQGAGELFF. The CDR3 bases are TGTGCCAGCAGCGTAGCTCCGGGACAGGGGGCCGGGGAGCTGTTTTTT.

V is TRBV5-4 and J is TRBJ1-2, with D hard to call. Germline lookup yields CDR1 SGHNT and CDR2 YYREEE (reference sequence). CDR3 length: 14 residues. The V end was cut by 0 bases, the J end by 4 bases, with 10 bases between. For the CDR3, the DNA is TGTGCCAGCAGCTTGGCCGAGGGAATCTATGGCTACACCTTC. This translates into CASSLAEGIYGYTF.

The chain has TRBV19 and TRBJ1-2, with 9 bases lining up with TRBD1. Germline V gene data show CDR1 as LNHDA and CDR2 as SQIVND (reference sequence). V lost 5 bases and J lost 8; bases outside the gene matches: 9. The CDR3 is made up of 14 amino acids. CDR3 coding DNA: TGTGCCAGTAGTGCCTGGGGACAGGGTGAAGGCTACACCTTC. It codes for CASSAWGQGEGYTF.

This chain joins TRBV5-1 and TRBJ2-1, with 7 bases aligning to TRBD1. Trimming cost V 5 bases and J 8 bases; bases outside gene matches: 10. Germline V gives CDR1 SGHRS, CDR2 YFSETQ. The CDR3 is 14 amino acids. The DNA for the CDR3 is TGCGCCAGCAGTTGGCAGGGGGTTATTGATGAGCAGTTCTTC. Its protein product is CASSWQGVIDEQFF.

The sample holds a few counts of this clone. In the same sample, other DNA sequences code for this CDR3. V usage is TRBV19 and J usage is TRBJ1-5, with 7 bases that match TRBD1. The CDR3 loop spans 15 amino acids. Germline CDR1 is LNHDA and CDR2 is SQIVND (reference sequence). Trimming removed 3 bases from V and 0 bases from J; junction bases left unmatched: 2. CDR3: CASSIGTASNQPQHF. The CDR3, as DNA: TGTGCCAGTAGTATTGGGACAGCTAGCAATCAGCCCCAGCATTTT.

The chain employs TRBV19 and TRBJ1-6; 8 nucleotides line up with TRBD1. V lost 7 bases, J lost 9 bases, and 5 bases stayed unmatched. The CDR3 loop spans 13 amino acids. Germline V gene sequence: CDR1 LNHDA, CDR2 SQIVND (reference sequence). This chain's CDR3 is CASTGTGFSPLHF. CDR3 DNA sequence: TGTGCCAGTACCGGGACAGGCTTTTCACCCCTCCACTTT.

This chain links TRBV29-1 with TRBJ2-5, with a tentative D call TRBD1 (6 bases). The germline gives CDR1 SQVTM, CDR2 ANQGSEA. The CDR3 covers 17 residues. V was shortened by 2 bases and J by 6 bases, with 25 bases between the two germline ends. The CDR3 DNA follows: TGCAGCGTTGAATCCCCACCAGGACAGTCCGGTGTCCAGACCCAGTACTTC. Its translation is CSVESPPGQSGVQTQYF.

The chain combines TRBV18 with TRBJ1-1, with D perhaps matching TRBD1 (5 bases). V shed 5 bases and J shed 5 bases, with 15 bases lying between them. There are 14 residues in the CDR3. CDR1 KGHSH and CDR2 LQKENI come from the germline V gene. CDR3 region: CASSATTGDTEAFF. The CDR3 region has the DNA TGTGCCAGCTCAGCGACCACAGGAGATACTGAAGCTTTCTTT.

The CDR3 sequence is CASSLSGGQGGKLFF. The CDR3 DNA is TGTGCCAGCAGCTTATCAGGCGGCCAGGGCGGAAAACTGTTTTTT. The J gene is TRBJ1-4, the V gene TRBV11-2, with a tentative D call TRBD1 (5 bases). Germline CDR1 and CDR2: SGHAT and FQNNGV. CDR3 length: 15 amino acids. V was clipped by 2 bases and J by 10 bases, with 17 bases between them.

The J gene is TRBJ2-5, the V gene TRBV7-2, with 13 bases matching TRBD2. This CDR3 is 16 amino acids long. CDR1 and CDR2 (germline): SGHTA, FQGNSA. Germline trimming cut 4 bases from V and 7 bases from J; bases unmatched to any gene: 9. This CDR3 reads CASSYQLAGGPGTQYF. The CDR3 bases are TGTGCCAGCAGCTACCAACTAGCGGGGGGGCCTGGGACCCAGTACTTC.

The chain carries TRBV6-5 and TRBJ1-1; a possible D gene is TRBD1 (5 bases). This CDR3 has 13 amino acids. Deletions cut 6 bases from V and 5 bases from J, with 13 bases between. In germline, CDR1 is MNHEY, CDR2 SVGAGI. DNA for the CDR3: TGTGCCAGCAGAGTCAGGGTGGGGACTGAAGCTTTCTTT. As protein: CASRVRVGTEAFF.

V usage is TRBV6-5 and J usage is TRBJ1-3; the D is unclear. Trimming pared 8 bases from V and 4 bases from J, leaving 15 bases between. This CDR3 contains 14 residues. Germline lookup yields CDR1 MNHEY and CDR2 SVGAGI. The CDR3 bases are TGTGCCAGCCAACGAGGGTTCCGCGGAAACACCATATATTTT. Its protein is CASQRGFRGNTIYF.

The chain couples TRBV5-1 to TRBJ2-1; 11 bases are a match to TRBD2. CDR3 size: 18 residues. CDR1 and CDR2 from the germline V gene are SGHRS and YFSETQ. V was clipped by 0 bases and J by 0 bases; unmatched bases: 5. Here the CDR3 reads CASSLATSGRSSYNEQFF. The CDR3 DNA follows: TGCGCCAGCAGCTTGGCCACTAGCGGGAGAAGCTCCTACAATGAGCAGTTCTTC.

The chain uses TRBV3-1 (or the pseudogene TRBV3-2) and TRBJ2-5; D is perhaps TRBD2 (5 bases). In germline, CDR1 is LGHDT, CDR2 YNNKEL (reference sequence). The CDR3 loop spans 15 amino acids. The V end was cut by 4 bases, the J end by 1 base, with 13 bases between. CDR3 nucleotides: TGTGCCAGCAGCCGTCTTGACTACCTCCAAGAGACCCAGTACTTC. Translation gives CASSRLDYLQETQYF.

This chain's CDR3 is CASSRLQGNEQFF. CDR3 bases: TGTGCCAGCAGCCGGTTACAGGGCAATGAGCAGTTCTTC. The chain employs TRBV3-1 (or the pseudogene TRBV3-2) and TRBJ2-1; TRBD1 might be the D (6 bases). The CDR3 runs 13 residues. Germline CDR1 LGHDT, CDR2 YNNKEL (reference sequence). Trimming left V 4 bases short and J 6 bases short, with 10 bases between.

V gene TRBV6-2 or TRBV6-3 combines with J gene TRBJ1-1; D might be TRBD1 (6 bases). The V and J ends lost 7 bases and 4 bases respectively, with 13 bases between them. Germline V gene data show CDR1 as MNHEY and CDR2 as SVGEGT. CDR3 size: 13 residues. The CDR3 DNA sequence: TGTGCCAGCACCCCTCAAGGGGGCACTGAAGCTTTCTTT. Amino acids: CASTPQGGTEAFF.

The rearrangement uses TRBV6-6 and TRBJ2-2; the D is unclear. The CDR3 extends over 14 amino acids. Germline values: CDR1 MNHNY, CDR2 SVGAGI (reference sequence). V lost 4 bases, J lost 4 bases, and 10 bases lay in between. CDR3 amino acids: CASSSYRSTGELFF. Written as DNA, the CDR3 is TGTGCCAGCAGTTCGTACAGATCCACCGGGGAGCTGTTTTTT.

The genes are TRBV19 and TRBJ2-7; D is possibly TRBD1 or TRBD2 (5 bases each). Germline lookup yields CDR1 LNHDA and CDR2 SQIVND (reference sequence). V lost 8 bases to trimming and J lost 7 bases, with 12 bases between them. CDR3 length: 11 amino acids. This CDR3 is CASWDGIEQYF. Here the CDR3 DNA reads TGTGCCAGTTGGGACGGGATTGAGCAGTACTTC.

This sequence joins TRBV2 and TRBJ2-2; TRBD2 is a possible D gene (6 bases). The V end was cut by 6 bases, the J end by 0 bases, with 11 bases between. Looked up from germline, CDR1 is SNHLY and CDR2 is FYNNEI. This CDR3 is 15 amino acids long. The CDR3 coding sequence is TGTGCCAGCAGATCGGGGGACGCGAACACCGGGGAGCTGTTTTTT. Translated: CASRSGDANTGELFF.

The chain employs TRBV7-6 and TRBJ2-2; the match to TRBD2 covers 9 bases. The CDR3 runs to 19 residues. In germline, CDR1 is SGHVS, CDR2 FNYEAQ. V gave up 2 bases and J gave up 1 base; unmatched junction bases: 11. The CDR3 coding sequence is TGTGCCAGCAGCTTACCGCGGGTAGCGGGGGCCGTGAACACCGGGGAGCTGTTTTTT. Translating it yields CASSLPRVAGAVNTGELFF. Together with reference TRBV7-6 and TRBJ2-2, the CDR3 gives the full variable domain: GAGVSQSPRYKVTKRGQDVALRCDPISGHVSLYWYRQALGQGPEFLTYFNYEAQQDKSGLPNDRFSAERPEGSISTLTIQRTEQRDSAMYRCASSLPRVAGAVNTGELFFGEGSRLTVL.

The CDR3 DNA follows: TGTGCCAGCAGATTTGACAGGGGTGGCCAGCCCCAGCATTTT. Amino acids: CASRFDRGGQPQHF. The J gene is TRBJ1-5, the V gene TRBV2; 8 nucleotides align to TRBD1. The CDR3 runs to 14 residues. The junction had 8 bases not matched to a gene; V was cut back by 6 bases and J by 7 bases. Germline CDR1 SNHLY, CDR2 FYNNEI.

V gene TRBV6-5 combines with J gene TRBJ1-1; D gene unclear. Germline CDR1 is MNHEY and CDR2 is SVGAGI. V dropped 6 bases and J dropped 4 bases, with 12 bases sitting between them. The CDR3 is made up of 13 amino acids. The CDR3 nucleotides read TGTGCCAGCAGGCTGGACGGATCCACTGAAGCTTTCTTT. Residues: CASRLDGSTEAFF.